This entry is about one T cell receptor (beta chain). The data were obtained in a study of blood T cell repertoires in COVID-19. This CDR3 comprises 13 residues. Germline-derived CDR1 and CDR2 are SGHRS and YFSETQ. The V end was cut by 7 bases, the J end by 2 bases, with 13 bases between. Data came from immunoSEQ multiplex PCR; TCRdb stores just in-frame clones and leaves some out. The table lists about 170,000 clones, approximately 90% of them singletons. Sequencing was performed on peripheral blood. The J gene is TRBJ2-7, the V gene TRBV5-1, with D maybe TRBD1 (6 bases). This TCR was recovered from a man in his forties or fifties who had recovered from COVID-19. The CDR3 nucleotides read TGCGCCAGCGGTACAGGGCGAACCTACGAGCAGTACTTC. Translated, it gives CASGTGRTYEQYF. Supplemented by reference TRBV5-1 and TRBJ2-7, the full variable domain reads KAGVTQTPRYLIKTRGQQVTLSCSPISGHRSVSWYQQTPGQGLQFLFEYFSETQRNKGNFPGRFSGRQFSNSRSEMNVSTLELGDSALYLCASGTGRTYEQYFGPGTRLTVT.